The following is a TCR beta chain sequence with its context. This specimen comes from a study of T cell repertoires in cytomegalovirus infection. TCRdb passed the reads through MiXCR, listing each CDR3 protein once. The data contain 740,000 or so distinct CDR3 sequences, approximately 40% of them seen just once; the ten biggest clones take up 2.8%. Germline V lookup: CDR1 SGHAT, CDR2 FQNNGV. Losses at the gene ends were 5 bases for V and 2 bases for J; bases not matched to a gene: 8. This CDR3 has 15 residues. This chain uses TRBV11-2 with TRBJ1-2, with 7 bases aligning to TRBD1. Material: PBMCs. This sequence originates from a human donor in good health (CMV status not recorded). Some clones in this sample may be carry-over from other donors' samples. The CDR3 DNA reads TGTGCCAGCAGCCCTGGGACAGAGACAAACTATGGCTACACCTTC. The encoded protein is CASSPGTETNYGYTF.